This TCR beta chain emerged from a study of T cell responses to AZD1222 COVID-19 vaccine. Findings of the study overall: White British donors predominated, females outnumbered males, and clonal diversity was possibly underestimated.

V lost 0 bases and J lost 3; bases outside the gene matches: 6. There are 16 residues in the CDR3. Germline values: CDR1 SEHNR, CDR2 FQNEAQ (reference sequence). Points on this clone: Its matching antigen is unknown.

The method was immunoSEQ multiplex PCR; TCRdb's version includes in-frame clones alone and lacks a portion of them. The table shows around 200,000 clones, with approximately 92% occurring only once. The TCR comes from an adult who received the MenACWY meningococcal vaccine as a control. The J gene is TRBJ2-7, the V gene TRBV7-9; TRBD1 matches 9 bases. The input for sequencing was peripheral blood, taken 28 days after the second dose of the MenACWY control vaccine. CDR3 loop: CASSLAPGQGDYEQYF. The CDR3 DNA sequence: TGTGCCAGCAGCTTAGCCCCGGGACAGGGCGACTACGAGCAGTACTTC. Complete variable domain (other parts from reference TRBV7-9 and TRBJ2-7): DTGVSQNPRHKITKRGQNVTFRCDPISEHNRLYWYRQTLGQGPEFLTYFQNEAQLEKSRLLSDRFSAERPKGSFSTLEIQRTEQGDSAMYLCASSLAPGQGDYEQYFGPGTRLTVT.